This paragraph reports one TCR beta chain. What antigen it recognizes has not been identified. No clone much larger than this one lies a single base away; base qualities are absent. Including cysteine and phenylalanine, the CDR3 has 16 amino acids. Only the CDR3 portion is preserved as DNA: 48 bases, with reading frame beginning at the first base. Trimmed from V: 1 base; trimmed from J: 6 bases; junction bases lacking a gene match: 7. CDR1 and CDR2 are drawn from the germline V gene: MGHRA, YSYEKL. The sample belongs to a study of shared clonotypes between healthy human individuals (TCRdb year 2020). For context, the study as a whole: The cohort included a few men and a couple of women between 18 and 49 years of age. Each donor's leukapheresis produced roughly between roughly 0.94 and 9.5 billion PBMCs. For each donor, CD4 naive and CD4 memory were each run on three plates, CD8 naive on two plates, and CD8 memory on one plate. To increase sequencing depth and limit assay-specific biases, TCR repertoire library preparation and sequencing were carried out by different laboratories using diverse techniques. The study deeply sequenced blood TCR repertoires of about five healthy adults to estimate repertoire size and the extent of clonotype sharing between individuals. The study at large found these results: Because the study included only a small number of donors, the genetic and exposure-history diversity represented was limited. Sampling was limited to blood, and TCR repertoires in tissue likely differ from TCR repertoires in blood. Based on pairwise subsampling, the degree of clonotype sharing among donors was expected to be affected by sequencing depth. Larger estimated clonotype richness was generally found for naive subsets than for memory subsets. Even with the large sequencing depth, rarefaction of the sorted-subset datasets indicated that sequencing was incomplete. Compared with non-shared clonotypes, clonotypes shared by all four sorted-subset donors had higher generation probabilities. Sharing across a few donors was observed for around 4.8% of naive CD4, over 3% of naive CD8, 2% to 2.5% of memory CD4, and over 0.3% of memory CD8 clonotypes.

TCR CDR3 regions were amplified from genomic DNA by multiplex PCR using the deep immunoSEQ assay. Genomic DNA extracted from each cell subset was distributed evenly over all wells of several immunoSEQ 96-well plates, and each plate served as one replicate. For sorted subsets, 150 to 250 ng genomic DNA, equal to tens of thousands of T cell genomes, was loaded into each replicate PCR. Purified libraries were quantified with a Qubit 3.0 fluorometer, sized on a Bioanalyzer 2100, and re-quantified with the KAPA Library Quantification kit. Every immunoSEQ 96-well plate was sequenced on a dedicated single-read 150-cycle Illumina NextSeq 550 flow cell. As for the authors' bioinformatics: Because the immunoSEQ output included only junctional sequences and no quality scores, the filtering could not be the same as the filtering used for full-length reads. To assign V/J genes and CDR3, sequences were annotated using PyIR, a Python wrapper for IgBLAST v1.9, with IMGT germline references. Reads with weak V/J assignments (E-value above 1e-6), missing CDR3, stop codons, out-of-frame junctions, or ambiguous translated residues were removed. V3J clonotypes were defined by identical inferred V gene, J gene, and CDR3 amino acid sequence. Percentage overlap between repertoires was calculated by dividing the number of shared unique clonotypes by the size of the smaller repertoire. Richness of each repertoire was evaluated using RTK rarefaction, the Chao1 estimator, and Recon v2.1 estimates of unobserved clonotypes. OLGA was used to compute generation probabilities for all TCRbeta clonotypes that the gDNA method yielded from a handful of donors. TCRdb carries this immuneACCESS record with in-frame sequences only. Its versions omit some clonotypes, under half of them owing to an unresolved V gene in the studies checked, with the rest unexplained. V and J calls and clone size are given by that table; D and trimming were obtained from the DNA. Here the sample has about 1.4 million clones; more than 95% occur a single time. In total, the top ten clones hold approximately 1% of the sample.

The donors were healthy, HIV-negative adults with no recently reported acute infections or vaccinations. Every donor was a Caucasian adult residing in Nashville, Tennessee, USA. CD4+ T cells were enriched through magnetic negative selection, after which naive cells were positively selected on CD45RA and the remaining negative fraction served as the memory subset. Blood was obtained by leukapheresis, after which PBMCs were separated by Ficoll-Histopaque density gradient centrifugation and cryopreserved in liquid nitrogen vapor phase. Analytical flow cytometry was used to check the purity and quantity of every magnetically sorted T cell population. Genomic DNA was isolated from each sorted fraction and quantified by UV absorbance on a Nanodrop 2000c.

The sequencing sample was made of naive CD4+ T cells sorted from blood. This sample's cell subset or site label indicates: CD45RA+ positively selected. The clonotype originates from a man aged 25-45 years in good health. Recombination linked TRBV4-1 to TRBJ2-5; 11 bases in between match TRBD2. The CDR3 amino acid sequence is: CASSQASGRPIKTQYF. The bases are TGCGCCAGCAGCCAAGCTAGCGGGAGGCCCATTAAGACCCAGTACTTC.